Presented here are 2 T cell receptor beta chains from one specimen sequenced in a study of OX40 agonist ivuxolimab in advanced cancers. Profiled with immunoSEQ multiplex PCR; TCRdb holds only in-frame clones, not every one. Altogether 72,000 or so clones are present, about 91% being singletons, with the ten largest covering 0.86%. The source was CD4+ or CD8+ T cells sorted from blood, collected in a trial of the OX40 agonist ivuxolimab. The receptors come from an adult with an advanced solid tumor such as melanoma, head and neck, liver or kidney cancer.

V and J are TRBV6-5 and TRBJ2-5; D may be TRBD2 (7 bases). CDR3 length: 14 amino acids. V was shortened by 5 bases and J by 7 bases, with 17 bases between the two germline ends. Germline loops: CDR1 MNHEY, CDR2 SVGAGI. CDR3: CASSQGGAWGTQYF. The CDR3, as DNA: TGTGCCAGCAGTCAAGGGGGGGCCTGGGGGACCCAGTACTTC.

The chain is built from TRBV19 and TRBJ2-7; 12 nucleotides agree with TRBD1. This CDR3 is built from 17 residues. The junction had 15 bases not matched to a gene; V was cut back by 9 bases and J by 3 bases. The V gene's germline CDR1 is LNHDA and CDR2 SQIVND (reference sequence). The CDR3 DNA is TGTGCCAGCCAGCCCCGGGCAGGGACAGGGGGCAACTACGAGCAGTACTTC. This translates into CASQPRAGTGGNYEQYF. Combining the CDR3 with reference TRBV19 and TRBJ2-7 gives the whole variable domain DGGITQSPKYLFRKEGQNVTLSCEQNLNHDAMYWYRQDPGQGLRLIYYSQIVNDFQKGDIAEGYSVSREKKESFPLTVTSAQKNPTAFYLCASQPRAGTGGNYEQYFGPGTRLTVT.